This T cell receptor (beta chain) derives from a study of control samples from healthy donors and cancer patients. Repertoires were generated with immunoSEQ multiplex PCR, while TCRdb's copy carries only in-frame clones and drops some. The data contain a few hundred thousand clones, roughly 90% of them singletons. Trimming took off 1 base at V and 0 bases at J, with 6 bases between the two ends. CDR3 length equals 15 residues. Germline CDR1 reads LGHNA; CDR2 reads YSLEER. The chain combines TRBV4-3 with TRBJ2-2, with D hard to call. Source material: PBMCs. The receptor comes from a man between 35 and 55 years old with head and neck cancer. The CDR3, as DNA: TGCGCCAGCAGCCAAGTCCCGGCGAACACCGGGGAGCTGTTTTTT. Its translation: CASSQVPANTGELFF.